Listed here is a single TCR beta chain. The use of a sample-barcoded 5' primer and a J-beta primer mix characterized a second PCR of roughly 6 to 11 cycles. TCRdb itself ran the 5' RACE reads through MiXCR, one entry per CDR3 protein. The table has roughly 800,000 distinct CDR3 sequences, 20% to 30% seen once. The CDR3 loop spans 12 amino acids. V shed 5 bases and J shed 5 bases, with 12 bases lying between them. CDR1 GTSNPN and CDR2 SVGIG come from the germline V gene (reference sequence). This sample is part of a study of blood T cells in healthy people across ages. A further study also used this sample, focusing on T cells of mothers and their children.

V and J are TRBV30 and TRBJ1-2; unclear D gene. What was sequenced was blood. This TCR came from a boy aged 5-17 years in good health. DNA for the CDR3: TGTGCCTGGCTTGGTGGTGGGTATGGCTACACCTTC. It encodes CAWLGGGYGYTF.